This T cell receptor beta chain came from a study of blood T cell repertoires in COVID-19. Cohorts were determined from participant-reported clinical history. Comment on this clone: One base away lies a much larger clone, so this may be a sequencing read error.

This CDR3 contains 14 residues. Per the germline V gene, CDR1 is SGHAT and CDR2 is FQDESV (reference sequence). Trimming cost V 5 bases and J 7 bases, with 14 bases left between them. TCRdb's table, derived via immunoSEQ multiplex PCR, lists solely in-frame clones and lacks some. The sample has 200,000 to 250,000 clones, about nine tenths seen once. Sequencing was done on a sample of PBMCs or T cells enriched from blood (not recorded which). The source of this sequence is a woman aged 40 to 50 with acute COVID-19. The chain carries TRBV11-1 and TRBJ2-2; D is perhaps TRBD1 (5 bases). The CDR3 spells CASSRSRARGELFF. CDR3 bases: TGTGCCAGCAGCAGAAGCAGGGCCCGCGGGGAGCTGTTTTTT.